What follows is one T cell receptor (beta chain) and its context. Its antigen remains unidentified. Per-nucleotide qualities are absent, and no much larger clonotype sits a single base away. The cysteine opens and the phenylalanine closes a CDR3 of 15 amino acids. Kept here is only the CDR3 DNA, which spans 45 bases and is read in frame from base 1. Here V drops 3 bases and J drops 6 bases, and the junction holds 6 bases not matched to any gene. In the germline V gene (reference sequence), CDR1 corresponds to DFQATT and CDR2 to SNEGSKA. Whole blood was collected in K2EDTA tubes by collaborating institutions according to the institutions' own protocols. For TCRbeta analysis, collaborator samples were shipped as frozen whole blood, as isolated PBMCs, or as DNA extracted from either sample type. This specimen belongs to a study of blood T cell repertoires in COVID-19 (TCRdb year 2020). For context, the study as a whole: The collaborator samples originated in the United States, Italy and Spain and spanned the acute and convalescent phases of COVID-19. The samples were drawn from the first 160 participants of the ongoing ImmuneRACE study and from 950 to 1,500 subjects provided by 6 global collaborators. The material from the prospective study consisted of cDNA or gDNA derived from T cells, B-cell-depleted T cells, or PBMCs. HLA class I and class II types, where available, came from metadata supplied by the sample provider rather than from assay-based typing. The repertoires were released in a freely available public database meant as a resource for research on the immune response to SARS-CoV-2. Deeply sampled blood TCRbeta repertoires from subjects exposed to, actively infected with, or recovered from COVID-19 were included in the dataset. A de-identified subject ID, COVID-19 status, age in years and sex were almost always included in the sample metadata.

TCRbeta CDR3 regions were amplified from genomic DNA using the immunoSEQ Assay, a bias-controlled multiplex PCR. Processing in the source paper ran as follows. The number of nucleated cells in each sample was estimated by amplification of reference gene primers within the assay. To quantify the absolute abundance of each unique TCRbeta CDR3 rearrangement, sequence reads were collapsed and filtered. For each sample, productive Simpson clonality was calculated by taking the square root of Simpson's diversity index across productive rearrangements. In TCRdb, the immuneACCESS table is reduced to in-frame sequences with V and J assigned. These tables do not hold every clone; where another copy was compared, an unresolved V gene accounts for under half, and the others remain unexplained. That table supplies the V and J calls and clone size; D and trimming were determined from the DNA. This sample is represented by around 160,000 clones; about four fifths of them were singletons. 9.5% to 12% of the sample lies in the top ten.

What the study reported, not specific to this receptor: Clinical and demographic metadata were provided uncurated, with the amount varying by source and participant.

Sequenced material: peripheral blood. This receptor was obtained from a man aged 55-75 years with active or convalescent COVID-19. The V and J genes are TRBV20-1 and TRBJ2-1; TRBD2 agrees with 12 junctional bases. The DNA reads TGCAGTGCTAGTCCTAGCGGGAGGGCCATCAATGAGCAGTTCTTC. It specifies CSASPSGRAINEQFF.